This is a list of T cell receptor beta chains from one sample in a study of shared T cell receptors in the human thymus. The repertoire was sequenced with immunoSEQ multiplex PCR; TCRdb's copy has only in-frame clones and lacks some. Of more than 550,000 clones listed, around 87% are singletons. This sample also appeared in a second study, on human thymus T cells.

The sequenced sample was thymocytes. The receptors derive from a boy under two years old with a congenital heart defect. Each CDR3 is given with its conserved first and last residue. A D gene is named only where the DNA matches it firmly.

DNA,CDR3,V,J,D
TGTGCCAGCAGTTACTCTAATCTAGCGGGATTCAACGGGGAGCTGTTTTTT,CASSYSNLAGFNGELFF,TRBV6-7,TRBJ2-2,TRBD2
TGTGCCAGCAGTTTCTCCGACGAGCAGTACTTC,CASSFSDEQYF,TRBV28,TRBJ2-7,-
TGCGCCAGCAGTCTAGCGGGGGGAGAAACTGAAGCTTTCTTT,CASSLAGGETEAFF,TRBV4-1,TRBJ1-1,-
TGCGCCAGCAGCCAAGAACCCGGTCTGCAGGGTTCCCAAGAGACCCAGTACTTC,CASSQEPGLQGSQETQYF,TRBV4-1,TRBJ2-5,-
TGCGCCAGCAGCCAAGACCCAAGGCCATCCACTACTGATCAGCCCCAGCATTTT,CASSQDPRPSTTDQPQHF,TRBV4-3,TRBJ1-5,-
TGTGCCAGCAGACCGGGACAGGGGGCGTACGAGCAGTACTTC,CASRPGQGAYEQYF,TRBV2,TRBJ2-7,TRBD1
TGTGCCAGCTCGGCCGGGACTAGTTCCTACGAGCAGTACTTC,CASSAGTSSYEQYF,TRBV18,TRBJ2-7,TRBD2
TGTGCCAGCAGCTCCCGCCCGGGACTAGCGGGGGTTGTCACCGGGGAGCTGTTTTTT,CASSSRPGLAGVVTGELFF,TRBV7-8,TRBJ2-2,TRBD2
TGTGCCAGCAGCCCTTTACCCTTTATGGCGGCGAGCTCCTACAATGAGCAGTTCTTC,CASSPLPFMAASSYNEQFF,TRBV7-2,TRBJ2-1,-
TGTGCCAGCAGCCCCAAAAACCGACAGGCGAACTCCTACGAGCAGTACTTC,CASSPKNRQANSYEQYF,TRBV2,TRBJ2-7,-
TGTGCCAGCAGCAAATACGATCGGCAGGGGGTTAAGGCTTTCTTT,CASSKYDRQGVKAFF,TRBV21-1,TRBJ1-1,-
TGTGCCAGCAGCTTACGGACAGGGTCCCACGAGCAGTACTTC,CASSLRTGSHEQYF,TRBV7-6,TRBJ2-7,TRBD1
TGTGCCAGCAGTTACTCTAGGGGACAGGGGGCTGAAGCTTTCTTT,CASSYSRGQGAEAFF,TRBV6-6,TRBJ1-1,TRBD1